A selection of T cell receptor beta chains follows, all from one sample in a study of CD8 T cells in Susac syndrome. TCRdb reprocessed the immunoSEQ multiplex PCR reads via MiXCR and lists one record per CDR3 protein. The profile shows 150,000 to 200,000 distinct CDR3 sequences, just over 90% of them singletons. Input material: CD4+ T cells from PBMCs. These receptors all stem from a human donor in good health. The CDR3 runs from the conserved cysteine through the conserved F or W. D genes are given only for firm matches. Clone size, where shown, is once, few, many, or a class for clones that have expanded.

>TRBV7-9|-|TRBJ2-1|TRBD2
CASSLRLAGANEQFF
TGTGCCAGCAGCTTGCGACTAGCGGGAGCAAATGAGCAGTTCTTC
>TRBV3-1|-|TRBJ2-1|TRBD2
CASSQATSDNEQFF
TGTGCCAGCAGCCAAGCTACTAGCGACAATGAGCAGTTCTTC
>TRBV18|-|TRBJ2-7|-
CASSPRETANEQYF
TGTGCCAGCTCACCACGGGAGACAGCAAACGAGCAGTACTTC
>TRBV20-1|-|TRBJ1-5|TRBD1
CSAPGQVGGGNQPQHF
TGCAGTGCACCGGGACAGGTCGGCGGTGGCAATCAGCCCCAGCATTTT
>TRBV10-3|-|TRBJ1-1|-
CATRTGNTEAFF
TGTGCCACCCGGACGGGAAACACTGAAGCTTTCTTT
>TRBV11-2|-|TRBJ2-7|-
CASRNLSYEQYF
TGTGCCAGCAGAAACCTCTCCTACGAGCAGTACTTC
>TRBV20-1|-|TRBJ2-7|TRBD2
CSASASGTSAF
TGCAGTGCTAGCGCCTCCGGGACTAGCGCCTTC
>TRBV19|-|TRBJ1-3|-
CASSGTISGNTIYF
TGTGCCAGTAGTGGTACGATCTCTGGAAACACCATATATTTT
>TRBV20-1|-|TRBJ2-3|-
CSARGEGFGDTQYF
TGCAGTGCTAGAGGTGAGGGGTTTGGAGATACGCAGTATTTT
>TRBV18|-|TRBJ1-4|-
CASSPQGDEKLFF
TGTGCCAGCTCACCCCAGGGTGACGAAAAACTGTTTTTT
>TRBV6-5|-|TRBJ1-3|-
CASSTTPGNTIYF
TGTGCCAGCAGTACAACACCTGGAAACACCATATATTTT
>TRBV12-3/TRBV12-4|-|TRBJ2-7|TRBD1
CASSARGQRIYEQYF
TGTGCCAGCAGTGCTCGGGGACAGCGAATATACGAGCAGTACTTC
>TRBV5-6|once|TRBJ1-1|-
CASSPSPNTEAFF
TGTGCCAGCAGCCCCAGTCCGAACACTGAAGCTTTCTTT
>TRBV3-1|-|TRBJ1-4|-
CASSQDGGSEKLFF
TGTGCCAGCAGCCAAGATGGGGGATCTGAAAAACTGTTTTTT
>TRBV7-2|-|TRBJ2-7|-
CASSLDVTFEQYF
TGTGCCAGCAGCTTAGACGTGACATTCGAGCAGTACTTC
>TRBV7-9|once|TRBJ2-7|-
CASSRAGVYEQYF
TGTGCCAGCAGCCGGGCAGGGGTCTACGAGCAGTACTTC
>TRBV7-2|-|TRBJ2-5|-
CASSPRASQETQYF
TGTGCCAGCAGCCCGCGGGCTTCCCAAGAGACCCAGTACTTC
>TRBV28|-|TRBJ1-3|TRBD1
CASTTGGSGNTIYF
TGTGCCAGCACCACAGGGGGCAGCGGAAACACCATATATTTT
>TRBV4-1|-|TRBJ2-1|-
CASSQIDLGFSSYNEQFF
TGCGCCAGCAGCCAGATCGACCTAGGCTTCAGCTCCTACAATGAGCAGTTCTTC
>TRBV11-2|-|TRBJ2-7|-
CASRRPGTYEQYF
TGTGCCAGCAGGAGGCCGGGTACCTACGAGCAGTACTTC
>TRBV6-5|-|TRBJ2-4|-
CASSYSGLRAEGNIQYF
TGTGCCAGCAGTTACTCTGGGTTGAGGGCGGAGGGAAACATTCAGTACTTC
>TRBV2|-|TRBJ1-1|-
CASVAGGINTEAFF
TGTGCCAGCGTCGCGGGGGGTATAAACACTGAAGCTTTCTTT
>TRBV3-1|-|TRBJ2-4|-
CASSLNPRTIQYF
TGTGCCAGCAGCCTAAACCCTAGAACCATTCAGTACTTC
>TRBV7-9|-|TRBJ2-1|TRBD2
CASSLGEASGSPYNEQFF
TGTGCCAGCAGCTTAGGGGAGGCTAGCGGGAGTCCCTACAATGAGCAGTTCTTC
>TRBV10-2|-|TRBJ2-1|TRBD2
CASRGTSGNEQFF
TGCGCCAGCAGGGGGACTAGCGGAAATGAGCAGTTCTTC
>TRBV20-1|-|TRBJ2-1|TRBD2
CSARDLPAGRGEQFF
TGCAGTGCTAGAGATCTCCCAGCGGGGAGGGGTGAGCAGTTCTTC
>TRBV19|-|TRBJ2-1|TRBD2
CATSGPLRGGKNNEQFF
TGTGCCACCTCAGGTCCATTGCGGGGGGGGAAGAACAATGAGCAGTTCTTC
>TRBV7-9|-|TRBJ2-7|-
CASSSTVISSYEQYF
TGTGCCAGCAGCTCCACAGTAATTAGCTCCTACGAGCAGTACTTC
>TRBV20-1|few|TRBJ2-3|TRBD2
CSAPGGGTDTQYF
TGCAGTGCCCCCGGCGGGGGGACAGATACGCAGTATTTT
>TRBV4-1|once|TRBJ2-3|-
CASSQDWGRRWTDTQYF
TGCGCCAGCAGCCAAGATTGGGGGAGGAGGTGGACAGATACGCAGTATTTT
>TRBV20-1|-|TRBJ1-2|-
CSAGHTINYGYTF
TGCAGTGCTGGACACACGATTAACTATGGCTACACCTTC
>TRBV7-9|-|TRBJ2-7|-
CASSLTRTANYEQYF
TGTGCCAGCAGCTTAACTAGGACAGCCAACTACGAGCAGTACTTC
>TRBV10-3|-|TRBJ2-3|-
CAFSLAATDTQYF
TGTGCCTTCTCCCTGGCAGCCACAGATACGCAGTATTTT
>TRBV6-2/TRBV6-3|-|TRBJ1-1|-
CASRPMNTEAFF
TGTGCCAGCAGGCCCATGAACACTGAAGCTTTCTTT
>TRBV29-1|-|TRBJ2-5|TRBD1
CSVGDRLETQYF
TGCAGCGTGGGGGACAGATTAGAGACCCAGTACTTC
>TRBV11-2|-|TRBJ2-7|-
CASSAGLVYEQYF
TGTGCCAGCAGCGCGGGACTGGTCTACGAGCAGTACTTC
>TRBV19|-|TRBJ1-2|-
CATNKGFGYTF
TGTGCCACCAACAAGGGATTTGGCTACACCTTC
>TRBV13|once|TRBJ1-5|-
CASSLGGAQPQHF
TGTGCCAGCAGCTTAGGGGGGGCTCAGCCCCAGCATTTT
>TRBV19|once|TRBJ1-1|-
CASVLGRSVNTEAFF
TGTGCCAGTGTTCTAGGGAGATCAGTGAACACTGAAGCTTTCTTT
>TRBV29-1|-|TRBJ2-3|-
CSVGSRVGTDTQYF
TGCAGCGTTGGGAGTAGGGTCGGGACAGATACGCAGTATTTT
>TRBV6-2/TRBV6-3|-|TRBJ2-5|-
CASSSNPGTQYF
TGTGCCAGCAGTTCTAACCCCGGTACCCAGTACTTC
>TRBV20-1|-|TRBJ2-6|-
CSARGPAGVGANVLTF
TGCAGTGCTAGAGGTCCTGCTGGTGTTGGGGCCAACGTCCTGACTTTC
>TRBV6-2/TRBV6-3|-|TRBJ2-1|TRBD2
CASSRTSGEIYNEQFF
TGTGCCAGCAGTCGGACTAGCGGGGAGATCTACAATGAGCAGTTCTTC
>TRBV7-2|-|TRBJ2-3|TRBD2
CASSYLRTSGFTDTQYF
TGTGCCAGCAGCTATTTACGGACTAGCGGGTTTACAGATACGCAGTATTTT
>TRBV18|-|TRBJ2-1|-
CASSPAGEEDEQFF
TGTGCCAGCTCACCAGCAGGGGAAGAGGATGAGCAGTTCTTC
>TRBV10-2|-|TRBJ2-7|-
CASSVGRRISYEQYF
TGCGCCAGCTCCGTGGGTCGGAGAATCTCCTACGAGCAGTACTTC
>TRBV2|-|TRBJ1-3|-
CASSLGRNSGNTIYF
TGTGCCAGCTCTTTGGGTCGCAACTCTGGAAACACCATATATTTT